Each of the 14 T cell receptor beta chains below was sequenced from the same sample in a study of shared clonotypes between healthy human individuals. Sequencing used immunoSEQ multiplex PCR; TCRdb keeps in-frame clones, though not all of them. The table has about 1.5 million clones, nearly 99% seen once. The sequenced material came from naive CD4+ T cells sorted from blood. Documented subset: CD45RA+ positively selected. All receptors come from a man under 40 in good health.

The rearrangement uses TRBV18 and TRBJ2-7; D is undetermined. This CDR3 spans 12 amino acids. The germline CDR1 and CDR2 sequences are KGHSH and LQKENI. The ends were cut back, 7 bases at V and 2 bases at J, with 9 bases in the middle. The CDR3 protein is CASWGRAYEQYF. The CDR3 DNA is TGTGCCAGCTGGGGTAGGGCCTACGAGCAGTACTTC.

The chain has TRBV10-1 and TRBJ2-1; D is unresolved. Germline lookup yields CDR1 WNHNN and CDR2 SYGVQD (reference sequence). Trimming shortened V by 10 bases and J by 1 base, and 5 bases separated the two germline ends. The CDR3 is made up of 11 amino acids. In nucleotides, the CDR3 is TGCGCCACTAGTTCCTACAATGAGCAGTTCTTC. Translation gives CATSSYNEQFF.

The chain carries TRBV29-1 and TRBJ2-2; D might be TRBD1 or TRBD2, each matching 5 bases. The V gene's germline CDR1 is SQVTM and CDR2 ANQGSEA. Trimming took 6 bases from V and 8 from J, leaving 16 bases between them. This CDR3 is 13 amino acids long. CDR3 sequence (DNA): TGCAGCGTGGCCTACCCCGGGACGGGGGAGCTGTTTTTT. It is translated as CSVAYPGTGELFF.

The V call is TRBV4-3, the J call TRBJ1-2, with TRBD1 identical over 8 bases. Looked up from germline, CDR1 is LGHNA and CDR2 is YSLEER. V trimming: 1 base; J trimming: 4 bases; junction bases outside the gene matches: 2. The CDR3 spans 14 residues. DNA of the CDR3: TGCGCCAGCAGCCAAGCCGACAGGGGCTATGGCTACACCTTC. This sequence encodes CASSQADRGYGYTF.

The chain recombines TRBV6-8 with TRBJ2-3; 10 positions agree with TRBD2. CDR3 length: 17 residues. Germline V lookup: CDR1 MNHGY, CDR2 SAAAGT. J was trimmed by 3 bases and V by 4 bases; bases with no gene match: 10. The CDR3 region is CASSFPVLAGETDTQYF. CDR3 nucleotide sequence: TGTGCCAGCAGTTTCCCGGTGCTAGCGGGAGAGACAGATACGCAGTATTTT.

The chain links TRBV7-6 to TRBJ1-1; maybe TRBD1 (6 bases). Per the germline V gene, CDR1 is SGHVS and CDR2 is FNYEAQ. The CDR3 extends over 13 amino acids. The V end was cut by 5 bases, the J end by 1 base, with 8 bases between. CDR3 in DNA: TGTGCCAGCAGCGAGGGGGAGAACACTGAAGCTTTCTTT. Protein: CASSEGENTEAFF.

The V call is TRBV5-1, the J call TRBJ2-4; 15 bases line up with TRBD2. Trimming at V came to 0 bases and at J to 0 bases, leaving 10 bases not matched to a gene. Germline V gene data show CDR1 as SGHRS and CDR2 as YFSETQ. The CDR3 contains 21 residues. This chain's CDR3 is CASSLVRTSGRVTLAKNIQYF. The CDR3 DNA sequence: TGCGCCAGCAGCTTGGTGCGGACTAGCGGGAGGGTTACCTTAGCCAAAAACATTCAGTACTTC.

The V and J genes are TRBV28 and TRBJ2-5; 7 bases fit TRBD2. V gave up 7 bases and J gave up 4 bases; unmatched junction bases: 12. In germline, CDR1 is MDHEN, CDR2 SYDVKM. This CDR3 comprises 15 residues. The CDR3 loop reads CASTELREGGETQYF. The DNA for the CDR3 is TGTGCCAGCACGGAGTTGAGGGAGGGAGGAGAGACCCAGTACTTC. The full variable domain, in which reference TRBV28 and TRBJ2-5 provide the parts outside the CDR3, is DVKVTQSSRYLVKRTGEKVFLECVQDMDHENMFWYRQDPGLGLRLIYFSYDVKMKEKGDIPEGYSVSREKKERFSLILESASTNQTSMYLCASTELREGGETQYFGPGTRLLVL.

This chain links TRBV19 with TRBJ1-5; 8 nucleotides line up with TRBD1. V shed 5 bases, J shed 4 bases, and the junction held 16 bases outside the gene matches. The CDR3 runs 18 residues. The germline CDR1 and CDR2 sequences are LNHDA and SQIVND (reference sequence). Here the CDR3 DNA reads TGTGCCAGTAGTCCGGACCTACCCGACAGGGGAGGTAATCAGCCCCAGCATTTT. Translated, it gives CASSPDLPDRGGNQPQHF.

The chain is built from TRBV9 and TRBJ2-3, with 8 bases identical to TRBD1. Germline V lookup: CDR1 SGDLS, CDR2 YYNGEE. The CDR3 spans 16 residues. The trim removed 1 base at V and 3 bases at J, leaving 7 bases unmatched. CDR3 protein: CASSVTLDRGTDTQYF. In nucleotides, the CDR3 is TGTGCCAGCAGCGTAACCCTCGACAGGGGAACAGATACGCAGTATTTT.

The chain employs TRBV5-4 and TRBJ1-1; tentatively, D is TRBD1 (5 bases). Trimming took 4 bases from V and 0 from J, leaving 13 bases between them. The CDR3 consists of 15 residues. CDR1 and CDR2 from the germline V gene are SGHNT and YYREEE (reference sequence). This CDR3 is CASSKGRGVNTEAFF. The CDR3 DNA reads TGTGCCAGCAGCAAGGGGAGAGGGGTGAACACTGAAGCTTTCTTT.

The sample holds a few counts of this clone. The chain recombines TRBV9 with TRBJ2-5, with 11 bases matching TRBD2. Trimming cost V 4 bases and J 3 bases; bases outside gene matches: 2. The germline CDR1 and CDR2 sequences are SGDLS and YYNGEE. There are 14 residues in the CDR3. The CDR3 nucleotides are TGTGCCAGCAGCTTGGGACTAGCGGAAGAGACCCAGTACTTC. This gives the protein CASSLGLAEETQYF.

The V and J genes are TRBV4-1 and TRBJ2-4; the match to TRBD1 covers 12 bases. The CDR3 contains 19 residues. Trimming removed 0 bases from V and 3 bases from J; junction bases left unmatched: 9. Looked up from germline, CDR1 is MGHRA and CDR2 is YSYEKL. CDR3 amino acids: CASSQDPGTGGGSKNIQYF. DNA for the CDR3: TGCGCCAGCAGCCAAGACCCCGGGACAGGGGGCGGAAGCAAAAACATTCAGTACTTC.

The J gene is TRBJ2-1, the V gene TRBV19, with a tentative D call TRBD1 (5 bases). V was shortened by 3 bases and J by 5 bases, with 14 bases between the two germline ends. The CDR3 loop spans 15 amino acids. Germline V CDR1 and CDR2: LNHDA, SQIVND (reference sequence). In nucleotides, the CDR3 is TGTGCCAGTAGTATCCCCGGGTTGGGGCACAATGAGCAGTTCTTC. It specifies CASSIPGLGHNEQFF.